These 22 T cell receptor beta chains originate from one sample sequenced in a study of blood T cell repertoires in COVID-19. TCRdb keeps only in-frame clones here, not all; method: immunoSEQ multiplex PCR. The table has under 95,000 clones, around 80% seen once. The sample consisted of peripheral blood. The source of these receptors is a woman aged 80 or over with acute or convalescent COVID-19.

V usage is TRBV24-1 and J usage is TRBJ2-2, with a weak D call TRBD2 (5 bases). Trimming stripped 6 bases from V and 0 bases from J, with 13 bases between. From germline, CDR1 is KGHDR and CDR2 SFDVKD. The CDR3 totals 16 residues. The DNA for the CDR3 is TGTGCCACCAGTCCAAGCGGTGTCGCGAACACCGGGGAGCTGTTTTTT. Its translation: CATSPSGVANTGELFF.

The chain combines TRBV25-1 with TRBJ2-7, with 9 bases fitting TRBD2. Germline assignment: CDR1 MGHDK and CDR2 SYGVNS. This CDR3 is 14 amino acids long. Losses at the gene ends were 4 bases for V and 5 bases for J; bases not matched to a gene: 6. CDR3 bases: TGTGCCAGCAGTGTTAGCGGGAGTTCGAACGAGCAGTACTTC. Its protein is CASSVSGSSNEQYF.

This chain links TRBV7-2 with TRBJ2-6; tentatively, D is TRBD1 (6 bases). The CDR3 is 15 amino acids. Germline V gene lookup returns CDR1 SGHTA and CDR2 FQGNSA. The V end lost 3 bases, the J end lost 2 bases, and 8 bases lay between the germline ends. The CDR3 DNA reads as TGTGCCAGCAGCTTCAGGGGCGCTGGGGCCAACGTCCTGACTTTC. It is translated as CASSFRGAGANVLTF.

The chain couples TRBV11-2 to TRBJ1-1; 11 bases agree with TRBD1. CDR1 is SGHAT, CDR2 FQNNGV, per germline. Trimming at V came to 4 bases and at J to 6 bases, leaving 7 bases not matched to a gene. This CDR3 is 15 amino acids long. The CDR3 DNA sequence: TGTGCCAGCAGCTCCCAAGGACAGGGGGCGTCTGAAGCTTTCTTT. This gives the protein CASSSQGQGASEAFF. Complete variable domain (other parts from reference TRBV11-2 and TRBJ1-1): EAGVAQSPRYKIIEKRQSVAFWCNPISGHATLYWYQQILGQGPKLLIQFQNNGVVDDSQLPKDRFSAERLKGVDSTLKIQPAKLEDSAVYLCASSSQGQGASEAFFGQGTRLTVV.

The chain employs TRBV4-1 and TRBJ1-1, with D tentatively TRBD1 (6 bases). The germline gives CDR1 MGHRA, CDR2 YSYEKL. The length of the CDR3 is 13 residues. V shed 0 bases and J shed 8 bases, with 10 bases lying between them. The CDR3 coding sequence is TGCGCCAGCAGCCAAGATCAGGGGCTGGAAGCTTTCTTT. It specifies CASSQDQGLEAFF.

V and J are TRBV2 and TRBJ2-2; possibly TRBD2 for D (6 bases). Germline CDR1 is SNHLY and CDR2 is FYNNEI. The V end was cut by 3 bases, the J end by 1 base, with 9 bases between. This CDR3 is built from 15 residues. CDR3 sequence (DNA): TGTGCCAGCAGTGAGCCGCGGGAGAACACCGGGGAGCTGTTTTTT. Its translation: CASSEPRENTGELFF. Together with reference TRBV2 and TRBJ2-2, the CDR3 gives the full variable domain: EPEVTQTPSHQVTQMGQEVILRCVPISNHLYFYWYRQILGQKVEFLVSFYNNEISEKSEIFDDQFSVERPDGSNFTLKIRSTKLEDSAMYFCASSEPRENTGELFFGEGSRLTVL.

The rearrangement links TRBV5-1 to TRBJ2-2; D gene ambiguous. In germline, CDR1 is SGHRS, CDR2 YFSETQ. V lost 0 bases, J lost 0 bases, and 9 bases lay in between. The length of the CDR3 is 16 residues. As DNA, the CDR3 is TGCGCCAGCAGCTTGGTAACCGGAGCGAACACCGGGGAGCTGTTTTTT. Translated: CASSLVTGANTGELFF.

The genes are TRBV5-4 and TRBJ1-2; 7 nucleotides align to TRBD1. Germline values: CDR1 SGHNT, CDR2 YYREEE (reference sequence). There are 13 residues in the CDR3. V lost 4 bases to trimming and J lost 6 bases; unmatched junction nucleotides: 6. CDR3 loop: CASSHDRENGYTF. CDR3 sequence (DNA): TGTGCCAGCAGCCACGACAGGGAGAATGGCTACACCTTC.

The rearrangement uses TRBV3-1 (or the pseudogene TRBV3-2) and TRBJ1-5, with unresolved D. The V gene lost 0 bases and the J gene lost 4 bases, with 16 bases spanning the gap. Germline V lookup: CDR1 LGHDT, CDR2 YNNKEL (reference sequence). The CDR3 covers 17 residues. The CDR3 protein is CASSQEPTAGFNQPQHF. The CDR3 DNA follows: TGTGCCAGCAGCCAAGAGCCAACGGCCGGGTTTAATCAGCCCCAGCATTTT.

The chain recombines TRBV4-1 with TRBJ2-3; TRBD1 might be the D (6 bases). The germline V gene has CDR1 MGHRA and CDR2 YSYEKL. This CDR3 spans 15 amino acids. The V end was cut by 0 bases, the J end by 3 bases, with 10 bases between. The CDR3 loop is CASSQDERGTDTQYF. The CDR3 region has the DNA TGCGCCAGCAGCCAAGATGAGAGGGGGACAGATACGCAGTATTTT.

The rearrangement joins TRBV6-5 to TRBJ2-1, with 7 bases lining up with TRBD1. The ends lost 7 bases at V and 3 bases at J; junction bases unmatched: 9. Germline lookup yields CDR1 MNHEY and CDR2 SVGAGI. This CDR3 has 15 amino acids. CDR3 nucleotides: TGTGCCAGCATTTCATGGGGGACAGACTACAATGAGCAGTTCTTC. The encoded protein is CASISWGTDYNEQFF.

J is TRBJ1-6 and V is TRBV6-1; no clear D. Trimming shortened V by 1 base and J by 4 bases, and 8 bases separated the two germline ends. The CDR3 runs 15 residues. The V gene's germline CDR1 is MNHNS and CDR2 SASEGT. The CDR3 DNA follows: TGTGCCAGCAGTGAAGGGGCAGTGTATAATTCACCCCTCCACTTT. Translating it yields CASSEGAVYNSPLHF.

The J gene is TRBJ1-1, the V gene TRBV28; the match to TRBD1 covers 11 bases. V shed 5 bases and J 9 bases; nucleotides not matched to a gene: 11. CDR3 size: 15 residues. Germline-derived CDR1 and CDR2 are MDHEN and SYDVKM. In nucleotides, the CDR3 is TGTGCCAGCAGTCTCGGGACAGGGGGTTCCAGGCAAGCTTTCTTT. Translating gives CASSLGTGGSRQAFF.

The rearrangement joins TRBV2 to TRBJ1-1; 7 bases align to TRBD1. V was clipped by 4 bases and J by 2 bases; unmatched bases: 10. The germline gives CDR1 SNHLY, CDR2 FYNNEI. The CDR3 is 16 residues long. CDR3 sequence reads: CASSGDRVGTNTEAFF. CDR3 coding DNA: TGTGCCAGCAGTGGTGACAGGGTCGGTACAAACACTGAAGCTTTCTTT.

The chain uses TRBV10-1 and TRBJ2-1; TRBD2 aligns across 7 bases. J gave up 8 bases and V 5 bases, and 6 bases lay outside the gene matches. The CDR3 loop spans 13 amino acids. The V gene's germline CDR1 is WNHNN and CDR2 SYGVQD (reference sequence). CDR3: CASSYQAGYEQFF. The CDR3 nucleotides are TGCGCCAGCAGTTATCAAGCGGGATATGAGCAGTTCTTC.

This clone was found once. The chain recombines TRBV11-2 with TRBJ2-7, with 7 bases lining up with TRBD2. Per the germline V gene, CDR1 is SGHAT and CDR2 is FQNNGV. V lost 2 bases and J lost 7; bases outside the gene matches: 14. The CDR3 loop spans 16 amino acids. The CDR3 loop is CASSLTTVGRGEEQYF. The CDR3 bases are TGTGCCAGCAGCTTAACCACCGTCGGCCGGGGGGAGGAGCAGTACTTC.

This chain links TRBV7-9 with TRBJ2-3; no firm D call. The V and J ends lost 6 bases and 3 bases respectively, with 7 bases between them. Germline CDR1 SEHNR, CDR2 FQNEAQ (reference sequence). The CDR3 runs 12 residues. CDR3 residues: CASSPGTDTQYF. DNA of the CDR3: TGTGCCAGCAGTCCCGGGACAGATACGCAGTATTTT.

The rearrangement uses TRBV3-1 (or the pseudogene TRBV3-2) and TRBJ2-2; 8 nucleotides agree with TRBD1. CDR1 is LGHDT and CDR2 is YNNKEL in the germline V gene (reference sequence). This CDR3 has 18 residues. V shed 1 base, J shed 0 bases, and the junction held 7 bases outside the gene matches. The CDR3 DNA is TGTGCCAGCAGCCAAGCCGGACAGGGATTCGCGAACACCGGGGAGCTGTTTTTT. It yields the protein CASSQAGQGFANTGELFF.

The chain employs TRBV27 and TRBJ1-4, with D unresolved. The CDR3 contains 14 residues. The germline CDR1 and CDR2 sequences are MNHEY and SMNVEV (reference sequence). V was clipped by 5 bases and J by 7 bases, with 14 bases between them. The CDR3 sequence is CASSPLGLGEKLFF. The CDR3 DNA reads TGTGCCAGCAGTCCTCTGGGCTTGGGTGAAAAACTGTTTTTT. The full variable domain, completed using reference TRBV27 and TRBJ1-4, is EAQVTQNPRYLITVTGKKLTVTCSQNMNHEYMSWYRQDPGLGLRQIYYSMNVEVTDKGDVPEGYKVSRKEKRNFPLILESPSPNQTSLYFCASSPLGLGEKLFFGSGTQLSVL.

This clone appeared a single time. The CDR3 coding sequence is TGCAGCGTTGAAGATCCGCAGGGGTTGGGGTCGGGAAACACCATATATTTT. Protein sequence: CSVEDPQGLGSGNTIYF. The chain joins TRBV29-1 to TRBJ1-3; D perhaps matches TRBD1 (6 bases). The CDR3 contains 17 residues. V lost 0 bases and J lost 4, with 19 bases in between. The germline V gene encodes CDR1 SQVTM and CDR2 ANQGSEA.

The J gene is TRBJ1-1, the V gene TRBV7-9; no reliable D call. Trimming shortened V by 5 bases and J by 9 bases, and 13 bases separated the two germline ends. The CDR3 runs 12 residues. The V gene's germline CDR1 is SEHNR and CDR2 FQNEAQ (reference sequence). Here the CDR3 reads CASSPLRTKAFF. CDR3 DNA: TGTGCCAGCAGCCCACTTCGTACTAAAGCTTTCTTT.

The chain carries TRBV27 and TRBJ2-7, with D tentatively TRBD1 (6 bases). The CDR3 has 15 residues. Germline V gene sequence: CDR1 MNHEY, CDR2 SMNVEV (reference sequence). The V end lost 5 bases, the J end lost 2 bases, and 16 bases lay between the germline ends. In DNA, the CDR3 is TGTGCCAGCAGTACGTCCAGGGGTCGTACCTACGAGCAGTACTTC. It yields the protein CASSTSRGRTYEQYF.